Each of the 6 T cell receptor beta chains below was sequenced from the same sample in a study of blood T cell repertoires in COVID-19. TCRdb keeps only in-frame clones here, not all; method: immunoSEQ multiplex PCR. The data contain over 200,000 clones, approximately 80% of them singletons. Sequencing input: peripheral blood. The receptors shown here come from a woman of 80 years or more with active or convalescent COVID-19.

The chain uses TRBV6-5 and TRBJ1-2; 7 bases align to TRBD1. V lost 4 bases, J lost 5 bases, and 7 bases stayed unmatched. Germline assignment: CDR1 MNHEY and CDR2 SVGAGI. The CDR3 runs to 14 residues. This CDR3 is CASSSRGISYGYTF. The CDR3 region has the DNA TGTGCCAGCAGTTCCAGGGGGATCTCTTATGGCTACACCTTC.

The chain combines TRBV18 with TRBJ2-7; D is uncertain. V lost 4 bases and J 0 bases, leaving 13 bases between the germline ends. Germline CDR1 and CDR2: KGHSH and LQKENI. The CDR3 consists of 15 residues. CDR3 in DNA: TGTGCCAGCTCACTTGCAGGTGATCTCTCCTACGAGCAGTACTTC. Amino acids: CASSLAGDLSYEQYF.

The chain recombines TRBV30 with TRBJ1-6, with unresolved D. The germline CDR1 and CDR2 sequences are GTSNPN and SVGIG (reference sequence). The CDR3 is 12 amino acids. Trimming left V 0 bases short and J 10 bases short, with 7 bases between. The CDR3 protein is CAWSVLWSPLHF. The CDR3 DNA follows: TGTGCCTGGAGTGTACTTTGGTCACCCCTCCACTTT.

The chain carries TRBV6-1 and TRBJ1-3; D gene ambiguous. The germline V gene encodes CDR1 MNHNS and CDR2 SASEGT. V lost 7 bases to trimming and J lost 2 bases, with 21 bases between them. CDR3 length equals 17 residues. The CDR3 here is CASMEAGYYIPGNTIYF. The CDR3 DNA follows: TGTGCCAGCATGGAAGCCGGGTACTATATCCCTGGAAACACCATATATTTT.

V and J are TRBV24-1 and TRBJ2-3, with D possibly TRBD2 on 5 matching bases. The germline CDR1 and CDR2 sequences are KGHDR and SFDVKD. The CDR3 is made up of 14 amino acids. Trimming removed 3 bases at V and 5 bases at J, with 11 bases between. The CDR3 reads CATSDPRREDTQYF. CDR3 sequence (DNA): TGTGCCACCAGTGATCCCAGACGGGAAGATACGCAGTATTTT.

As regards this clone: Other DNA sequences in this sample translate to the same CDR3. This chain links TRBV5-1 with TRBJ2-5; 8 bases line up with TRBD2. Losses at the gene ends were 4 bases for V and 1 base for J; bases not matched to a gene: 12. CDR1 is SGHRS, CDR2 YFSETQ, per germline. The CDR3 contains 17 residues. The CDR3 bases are TGCGCCAGCAGCCCGGGTCGGGGGGGAGGCGCCCAAGAGACCCAGTACTTC. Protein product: CASSPGRGGGAQETQYF.